These 9 T cell receptor beta chains share one sample of origin, sequenced in a study of T cell repertoires in cytomegalovirus infection. Antigens for these TCRs are unknown. From the reads, TCRdb called clonotypes with MiXCR, one entry per CDR3 protein. Among around 800,000 distinct CDR3 sequences listed, over 25% were seen once. Here the sequenced sample was cultured CD8+ T cells from PBMCs, taken from culture after CMV antigen stimulation. These receptors all come from a human donor in good health (CMV status not recorded). Some clones in this sample may be carry-over from other donors' samples.

In this sample, this clonotype turned up a few times. This sequence joins TRBV28 and TRBJ1-5, with TRBD1 as a possible D gene (6 bases). V was cut by 2 bases and J by 6 bases, with 11 bases left in between. CDR1 is MDHEN and CDR2 is SYDVKM in the germline V gene. The CDR3 extends over 14 amino acids. The CDR3: CASSLKGGGQPQHF. The CDR3 DNA follows: TGTGCCAGCAGTTTAAAAGGGGGAGGTCAGCCCCAGCATTTT.

The table lists this clonotype with a few counts. The genes are TRBV4-1 and TRBJ1-3; no clear D. The germline V gene has CDR1 MGHRA and CDR2 YSYEKL. The V end was cut by 0 bases, the J end by 0 bases, with 9 bases between. The CDR3 extends over 16 amino acids. The DNA for the CDR3 is TGCGCCAGCAGCCAAGAGCCTGTGAGCTCTGGAAACACCATATATTTT. Encoded protein: CASSQEPVSSGNTIYF.

The J gene is TRBJ1-4, the V gene TRBV6-5; 7 bases agree with TRBD1. The junction had 11 bases not matched to a gene; V was cut back by 5 bases and J by 8 bases. This CDR3 region has 15 residues. Per germline, CDR1 MNHEY and CDR2 SVGAGI. CDR3 bases: TGTGCCAGCAGTGCCTCGTCATTAGGGGGCGAAAAACTGTTTTTT. This encodes CASSASSLGGEKLFF.

The CDR3 here is CASSPQWATNEKLFF. DNA for the CDR3: TGTGCCAGCAGTCCCCAGTGGGCTACTAATGAAAAACTGTTTTTT. V usage is TRBV27 and J usage is TRBJ1-4; no definite D call. The CDR3 covers 15 residues. CDR1 is MNHEY, CDR2 SMNVEV, per germline (reference sequence). The V end lost 5 bases, the J end lost 2 bases, and 12 bases lay between the germline ends.

There are a few counts of this clonotype. The J gene is TRBJ1-4, the V gene TRBV15; no firm D call. The CDR3 has 14 residues. Germline V gene data show CDR1 as LNHNV and CDR2 as YYDKDF (reference sequence). The V end lost 0 bases, the J end lost 4 bases, and 6 bases lay between the germline ends. The CDR3 coding sequence is TGTGCCACCAGCAGAGACGGCCTTAATGAAAAACTGTTTTTT. Translated, it gives CATSRDGLNEKLFF.

There are a few counts of this clonotype. The DNA of the CDR3 is TGTGCCAGCAGTTTCCTTTATCTCGGCGGGGGCGATTACAATGAGCAGTTCTTC. Its translation: CASSFLYLGGGDYNEQFF. V gene TRBV6-2 or TRBV6-3 combines with J gene TRBJ2-1, with a possible D match to TRBD2 (7 bases). CDR1 is MNHEY, CDR2 SVGEGT, per germline. Trimming pared 4 bases from V and 4 bases from J, leaving 23 bases between. The CDR3 is 18 amino acids.

On this clonotype: At one end, the junction sequence differs from germline, possibly due to a read error. This chain joins TRBV27 and TRBJ1-2; 7 bases are a match to TRBD1. Germline values: CDR1 MNHEY, CDR2 SMNVEV (reference sequence). This CDR3 is 14 amino acids long. The CDR3 DNA sequence: TGTGTCAGCAGGACGGAGGGGGCCCACTATGGCTACACCTTC. It encodes CVSRTEGAHYGYTF.

This clonotype turned up a few times. This sequence joins TRBV6-2 or TRBV6-3 and TRBJ2-1; 10 bases are shared with TRBD2. Germline trimming cut 5 bases from V and 14 bases from J; bases unmatched to any gene: 12. CDR1 is MNHEY and CDR2 is SVGEGT in the germline V gene. The CDR3 is 14 residues long. In DNA, the CDR3 is TGTGCCAGCAGTCCCGGGAGCGGGGGGGTTGGTGAGTTCTTC. This encodes CASSPGSGGVGEFF.

The gene calls are TRBV5-8 and TRBJ2-1; maybe TRBD1 (6 bases). Trimming cost V 3 bases and J 9 bases, with 10 bases left between them. CDR3 size: 12 residues. Per the germline V gene, CDR1 is SGHTS and CDR2 is YDEGEE. DNA of the CDR3: TGTGCCAGCAGCTCAGGGGTCATTGAGCAGTTCTTC. This gives the protein CASSSGVIEQFF.